These 12 T cell receptor beta chains originate from one sample sequenced in a study of control samples from healthy donors and cancer patients. The repertoire was sequenced with immunoSEQ multiplex PCR; TCRdb's copy has only in-frame clones and lacks some. The table records approximately 70,000 clones, roughly 87% of them present only once. Sample: PBMCs. The receptors originated from a man in his 60s with colorectal cancer.

The V gene is TRBV18, the J gene TRBJ2-3; TRBD2 matches 7 bases. Trimming removed 3 bases from V and 3 bases from J; junction bases left unmatched: 9. CDR1 KGHSH and CDR2 LQKENI come from the germline V gene. The CDR3 length is 16 residues. This chain's CDR3 is CASSPPSGGPTDTQYF. Written as DNA, the CDR3 is TGTGCCAGCTCACCCCCGTCGGGAGGCCCGACAGATACGCAGTATTTT.

The J gene is TRBJ2-2, the V gene TRBV6-6, with 10 bases matching TRBD2. With V trimmed by 6 bases and J by 7 bases, 5 bases remained unmatched. Per germline, CDR1 MNHNY and CDR2 SVGAGI (reference sequence). This CDR3 region has 14 residues. The CDR3 DNA reads TGTGCCAGCAGCACTAGCGGGGAAGGCGGGGAGCTGTTTTTT. Translating gives CASSTSGEGGELFF.

This clone was observed a few times. The V call is TRBV7-2, the J call TRBJ1-5; the match to TRBD1 covers 10 bases. CDR1 SGHTA and CDR2 FQGNSA come from the germline V gene. Trimming cost V 1 base and J 7 bases; bases outside gene matches: 4. The CDR3 totals 15 residues. The CDR3 coding sequence is TGTGCCAGCAGCTTAGTCGGGACAGGGGACCAGCCCCAGCATTTT. Protein sequence: CASSLVGTGDQPQHF.

The chain recombines TRBV30 with TRBJ2-2; 11 bases align to TRBD2. CDR3 length equals 14 residues. J was trimmed by 6 bases and V by 4 bases; bases with no gene match: 4. Germline CDR1 reads GTSNPN; CDR2 reads SVGIG (reference sequence). The CDR3 region is CAWKRTSGPGELFF. CDR3 in DNA: TGTGCCTGGAAGAGGACTAGCGGGCCCGGGGAGCTGTTTTTT.

The chain combines TRBV10-1 with TRBJ2-3; 8 nucleotides match TRBD2. Germline V gives CDR1 WNHNN, CDR2 SYGVQD (reference sequence). The V and J ends lost 6 bases and 3 bases, in that order; junction bases with no gene match: 11. The CDR3 contains 16 residues. The CDR3 nucleotides read TGCGCCAGCAGCCTCGGACTAGCAGGTGGAACAGATACGCAGTATTTT. This translates into CASSLGLAGGTDTQYF.

The chain has TRBV10-1 and TRBJ2-2, with D maybe TRBD2 (5 bases). The CDR3 is 12 amino acids. CDR1 WNHNN and CDR2 SYGVQD come from the germline V gene (reference sequence). With 6 bases removed from V and 5 bases from J, the gap between germline ends came to 7 bases. In DNA, the CDR3 is TGCGCCAGCAGCGCGGGTACCGGGGAGCTGTTTTTT. Its translation is CASSAGTGELFF.

J is TRBJ2-1 and V is TRBV29-1; 7 bases align to TRBD1. With V trimmed by 8 bases and J by 10 bases, 11 bases remained unmatched. Per the germline V gene, CDR1 is SQVTM and CDR2 is ANQGSEA. This CDR3 spans 12 amino acids. The CDR3 spells CSTRQGNLEQFF. In DNA, the CDR3 is TGCAGCACAAGACAGGGTAATTTAGAGCAGTTCTTC.

The V gene is TRBV6-5, the J gene TRBJ2-1; TRBD2 agrees at 9 bases. Germline values: CDR1 MNHEY, CDR2 SVGAGI. The CDR3 runs to 14 residues. Trimming removed 2 bases from V and 8 bases from J; junction bases left unmatched: 4. The chain's CDR3 is CASSYQAGGDEQFF. The DNA of the CDR3 is TGTGCCAGCAGTTACCAGGCGGGGGGGGATGAGCAGTTCTTC.

A single count supports this clone. This chain connects TRBV30 to TRBJ1-6, with D perhaps TRBD1 (5 bases). The CDR3 consists of 15 residues. CDR1 and CDR2 (germline): GTSNPN, SVGIG (reference sequence). The V end lost 5 bases, the J end lost 8 bases, and 19 bases lay between the germline ends. The CDR3 is CAWAPWVGVDSPLHF. Here the CDR3 DNA reads TGTGCCTGGGCCCCTTGGGTAGGGGTGGATTCACCCCTCCACTTT.

The V and J genes are TRBV30 and TRBJ1-6; D call uncertain. This CDR3 region has 13 residues. V gave up 2 bases and J gave up 5 bases, with 7 bases separating them. The germline CDR1 and CDR2 sequences are GTSNPN and SVGIG (reference sequence). This chain's CDR3 is CAWSFGDNSPLHF. CDR3 DNA: TGTGCCTGGAGTTTCGGGGATAATTCACCCCTCCACTTT.

The sample holds one count of this clone. The V and J genes are TRBV7-6 and TRBJ2-7, with TRBD2 matching over 13 bases. The V segment lost 8 bases and the J segment 3 bases; nucleotides outside the gene matches: 4. CDR3 length: 14 residues. Per the germline V gene, CDR1 is SGHVS and CDR2 is FNYEAQ. The CDR3 sequence is CASQLAGGNYEQYF. Written as DNA, the CDR3 is TGTGCCAGCCAACTAGCGGGGGGGAACTACGAGCAGTACTTC.

The CDR3 spells CASSLGFLYGYTF. The CDR3 DNA is TGTGCCAGCAGCTTGGGGTTCCTCTATGGCTACACCTTC. The rearrangement uses TRBV7-2 and TRBJ1-2; D gene ambiguous. There are 13 residues in the CDR3. Germline CDR1 is SGHTA and CDR2 is FQGNSA. The V end lost 3 bases, the J end lost 4 bases, and 9 bases lay between the germline ends.